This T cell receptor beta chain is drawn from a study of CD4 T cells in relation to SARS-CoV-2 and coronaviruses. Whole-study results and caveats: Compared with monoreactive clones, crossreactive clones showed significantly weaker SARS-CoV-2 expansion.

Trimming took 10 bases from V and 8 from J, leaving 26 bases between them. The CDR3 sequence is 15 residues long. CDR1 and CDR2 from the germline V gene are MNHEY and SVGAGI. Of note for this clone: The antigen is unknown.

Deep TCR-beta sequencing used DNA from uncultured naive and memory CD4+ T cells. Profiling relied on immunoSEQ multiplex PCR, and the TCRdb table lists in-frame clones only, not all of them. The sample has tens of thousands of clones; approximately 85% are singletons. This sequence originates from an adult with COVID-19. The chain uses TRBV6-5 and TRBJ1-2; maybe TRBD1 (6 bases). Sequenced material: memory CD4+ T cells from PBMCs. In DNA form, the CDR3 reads TGTGCCACCCTTCGGGGGGGGCGGGGTCCTGAGGGCTACACCTTC. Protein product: CATLRGGRGPEGYTF.